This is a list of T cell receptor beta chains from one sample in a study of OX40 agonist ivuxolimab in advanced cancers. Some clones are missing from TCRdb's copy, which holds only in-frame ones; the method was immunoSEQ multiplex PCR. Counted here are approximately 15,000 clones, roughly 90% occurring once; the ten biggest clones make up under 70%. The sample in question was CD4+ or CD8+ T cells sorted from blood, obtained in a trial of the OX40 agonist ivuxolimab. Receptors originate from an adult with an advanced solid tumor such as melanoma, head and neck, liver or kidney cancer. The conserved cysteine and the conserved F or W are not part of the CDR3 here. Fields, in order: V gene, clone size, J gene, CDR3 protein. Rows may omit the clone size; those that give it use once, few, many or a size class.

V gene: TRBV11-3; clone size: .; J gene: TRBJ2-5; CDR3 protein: ASSQGGTFQETQY
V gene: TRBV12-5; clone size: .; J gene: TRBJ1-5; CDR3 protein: ASGLGRGTQH
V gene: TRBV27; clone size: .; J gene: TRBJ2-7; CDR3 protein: ASSLLDGPTYEQY
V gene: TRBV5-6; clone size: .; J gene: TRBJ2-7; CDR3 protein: ASSRRDRSYEQY
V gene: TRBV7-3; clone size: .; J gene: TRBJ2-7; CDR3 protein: ASSYESGYEQY
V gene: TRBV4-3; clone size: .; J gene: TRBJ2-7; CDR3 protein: ASSQGGYEQY
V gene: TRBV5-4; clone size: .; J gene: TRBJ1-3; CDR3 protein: ASSLGRGPGNTIY
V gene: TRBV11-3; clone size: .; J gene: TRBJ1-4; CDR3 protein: ASSLGTSTGRDLF
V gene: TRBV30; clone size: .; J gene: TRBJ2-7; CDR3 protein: AWQPATYEQY
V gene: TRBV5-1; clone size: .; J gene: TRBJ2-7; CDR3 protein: ASSLRGTSSYEQY
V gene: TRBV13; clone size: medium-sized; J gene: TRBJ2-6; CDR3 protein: ASRGLAGEDGANVLT
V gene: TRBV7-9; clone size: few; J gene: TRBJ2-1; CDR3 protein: ASSLRSSQVSFNEQF
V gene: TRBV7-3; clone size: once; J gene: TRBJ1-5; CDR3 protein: GESDTRWGQPQH
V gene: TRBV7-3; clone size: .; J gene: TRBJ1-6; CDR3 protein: ASSFRGKGNSPLH
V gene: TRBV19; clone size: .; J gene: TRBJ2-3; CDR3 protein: ASSMSSLGDTQY
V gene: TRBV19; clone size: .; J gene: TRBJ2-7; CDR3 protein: ASRPGTGFWQY
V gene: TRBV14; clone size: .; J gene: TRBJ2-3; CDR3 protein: ASSQASSVDTQY
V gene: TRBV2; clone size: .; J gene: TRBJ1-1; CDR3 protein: ASRDRGRNTEAF
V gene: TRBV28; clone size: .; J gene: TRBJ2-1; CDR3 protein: ASSLPGDSYNEQF
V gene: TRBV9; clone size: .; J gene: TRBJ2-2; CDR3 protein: ASKGQQNTGELF
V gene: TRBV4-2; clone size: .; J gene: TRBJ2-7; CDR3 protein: ASSQRRGYEQY
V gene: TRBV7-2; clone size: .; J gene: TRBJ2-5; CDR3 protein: ASSLTGLQETQY
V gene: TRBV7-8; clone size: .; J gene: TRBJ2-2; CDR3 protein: ASSLRTGAKSGELF
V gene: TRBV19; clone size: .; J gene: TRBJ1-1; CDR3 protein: ASSYGSQGSYTEAF
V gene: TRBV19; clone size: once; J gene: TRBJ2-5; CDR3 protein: ASSMSEEETQY
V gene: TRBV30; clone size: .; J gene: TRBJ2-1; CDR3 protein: AYIHYNEQF
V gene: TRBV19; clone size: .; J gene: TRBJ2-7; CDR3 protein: ASRRTETYEQY
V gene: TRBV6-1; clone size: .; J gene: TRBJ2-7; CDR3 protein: ASSPRGVYEQY
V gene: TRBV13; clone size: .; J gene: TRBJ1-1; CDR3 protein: ASSLFRTGGSEAF
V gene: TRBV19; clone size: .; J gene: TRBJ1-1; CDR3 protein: ASSRDWREAF
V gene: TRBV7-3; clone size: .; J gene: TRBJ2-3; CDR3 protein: ASSSLAGTSTDTQY
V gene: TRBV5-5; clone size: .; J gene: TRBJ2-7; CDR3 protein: ASSLEGRSGGGYEQY
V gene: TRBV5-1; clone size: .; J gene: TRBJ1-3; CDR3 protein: ASSSDRSSGNTIY
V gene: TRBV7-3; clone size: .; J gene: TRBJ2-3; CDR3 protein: ASSQDNTDTQY
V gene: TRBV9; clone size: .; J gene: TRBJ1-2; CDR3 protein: ASSQPMTGLNYGYT
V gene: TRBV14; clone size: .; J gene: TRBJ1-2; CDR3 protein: ASSPPGRGLYGYT
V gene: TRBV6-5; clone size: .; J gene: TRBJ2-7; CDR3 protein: ASSYEPGPDYEQY
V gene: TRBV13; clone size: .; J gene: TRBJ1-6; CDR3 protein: ASSASPAGRGSPLH
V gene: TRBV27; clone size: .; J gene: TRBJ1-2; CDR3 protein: ASSNGGSNYGYT
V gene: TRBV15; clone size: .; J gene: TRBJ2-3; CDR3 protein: ATSRDRGSTDTQY
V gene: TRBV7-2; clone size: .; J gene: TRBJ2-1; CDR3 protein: ASSLLIAGAGDEQF
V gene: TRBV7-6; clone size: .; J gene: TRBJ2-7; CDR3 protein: ASSLRGARAYEQY
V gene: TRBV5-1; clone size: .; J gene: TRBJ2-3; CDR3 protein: ASSLVDNGVDTQY
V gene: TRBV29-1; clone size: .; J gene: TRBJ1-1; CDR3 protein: SVDGNTEAF
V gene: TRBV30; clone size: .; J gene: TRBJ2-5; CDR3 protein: GGAGETQY
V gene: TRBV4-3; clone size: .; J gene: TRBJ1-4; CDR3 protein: ASSQDPGANEKLF
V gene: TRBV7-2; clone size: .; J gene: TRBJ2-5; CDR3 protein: ASSPSPTSGGSWETQY
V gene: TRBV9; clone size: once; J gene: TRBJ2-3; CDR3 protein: ASSVAGDGRYRDRTDTQY
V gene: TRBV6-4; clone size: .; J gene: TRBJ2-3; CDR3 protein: ASSGTSGGTDTQY
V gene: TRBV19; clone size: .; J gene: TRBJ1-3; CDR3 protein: ASSISRNSGNTIY
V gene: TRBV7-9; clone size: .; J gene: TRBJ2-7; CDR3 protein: ASSRSEGRKMDEQY
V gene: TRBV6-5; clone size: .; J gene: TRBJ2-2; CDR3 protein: ASSLTGGSGELF
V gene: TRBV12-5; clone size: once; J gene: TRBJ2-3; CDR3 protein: ASGLGRSTDTQY
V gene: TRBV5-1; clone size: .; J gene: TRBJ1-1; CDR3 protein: ASRLRDINTEAF
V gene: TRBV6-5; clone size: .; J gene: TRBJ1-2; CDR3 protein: ASSYTDYGYT
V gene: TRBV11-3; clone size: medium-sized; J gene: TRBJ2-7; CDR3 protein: ASSLALGAYEQY